This T cell receptor (beta chain) originates from a study of T cell responses to AZD1222 COVID-19 vaccine. TCRdb's table, derived via immunoSEQ multiplex PCR, lists solely in-frame clones and lacks some. This table has about 69,000 clones, 80% appearing once. Germline lookup yields CDR1 SGHRS and CDR2 YFSETQ. V lost 4 bases, J lost 6 bases, and 14 bases lay in between. The CDR3 is made up of 15 amino acids. On this clone: Its cognate antigen is unknown.

Findings and caveats of the study: The peak T cell response came first, and repertoires were sampled only after it. Spike-spanning, vaccine-associated CD4 TCRs were dominant at 160-218 and 743-854. Donor demographics were predominantly white British with a female majority; clonal diversity may be underestimated.

The sequence was obtained from an adult who received the AZD1222 COVID-19 vaccine. The material was peripheral blood, obtained 28 days after the second AZD1222 dose. This chain joins TRBV5-1 and TRBJ1-6; D ambiguous. CDR3 sequence: CASSAEGSGNSPLHF. CDR3 coding DNA: TGCGCCAGCAGCGCCGAGGGCTCTGGTAATTCACCCCTCCACTTT.